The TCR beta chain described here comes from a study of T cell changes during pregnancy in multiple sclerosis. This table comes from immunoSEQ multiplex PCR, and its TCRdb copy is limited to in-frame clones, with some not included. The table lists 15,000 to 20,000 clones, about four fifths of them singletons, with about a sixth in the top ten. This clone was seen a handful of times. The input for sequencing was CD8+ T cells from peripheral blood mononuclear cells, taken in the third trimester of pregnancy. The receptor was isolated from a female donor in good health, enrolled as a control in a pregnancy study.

The CDR3 reads CASSLTAGSTDTQYF. The CDR3 coding sequence is TGTGCCAGCAGTCTGACAGCGGGGAGCACAGATACGCAGTATTTT. The V and J genes are TRBV6-4 and TRBJ2-3; 7 bases match TRBD2. CDR1 and CDR2 from the germline V gene are MRHNA and SNTAGT. CDR3 size: 15 residues. V lost 5 bases to trimming and J lost 0 bases; unmatched junction nucleotides: 5.